Following are 8 T cell receptor beta chains from one sample sequenced in a study of blood T cell repertoires in COVID-19. Data came from immunoSEQ multiplex PCR; TCRdb stores just in-frame clones and leaves some out. The sample shows 400,000 to 500,000 clones, about 88% of them seen only once. The sequencing sample was made of PBMCs or T cells enriched from blood (not recorded which). These receptors were taken from a young woman who had been exposed to COVID-19.

V gene TRBV5-4 combines with J gene TRBJ2-3, with TRBD2 matching 8 bases. CDR1 and CDR2 from the germline V gene are SGHNT and YYREEE (reference sequence). The CDR3 length is 15 residues. The ends lost 1 base at V and 7 bases at J; junction bases unmatched: 8. The CDR3 DNA follows: TGTGCCAGCAGCTTGCGGGCGGGGGGACTAAATACGCAGTATTTT. Translation gives CASSLRAGGLNTQYF.

The genes are TRBV7-8 and TRBJ1-2; 11 positions agree with TRBD1. This CDR3 region has 14 residues. The germline V gene has CDR1 SGHVS and CDR2 FQNEAQ. The trim removed 5 bases at V and 9 bases at J, leaving 8 bases unmatched. The CDR3 DNA sequence: TGTGCCAGCAGCCTCAGGACAGGGGGCTTACGCTACACCTTC. The encoded protein is CASSLRTGGLRYTF.

The rearrangement joins TRBV28 to TRBJ2-7; a possible D gene is TRBD1 (6 bases). Trimming cost V 6 bases and J 1 base, with 16 bases left between them. Germline V gene lookup returns CDR1 MDHEN and CDR2 SYDVKM. This CDR3 region has 15 residues. This chain's CDR3 is CASRGADSRSYEQYF. For the CDR3, the DNA is TGTGCCAGCAGGGGGGCGGACAGCCGATCCTACGAGCAGTACTTC.

CDR3 loop: CASSDPPRLAYEQYF. CDR3 DNA sequence: TGTGCCAGCAGTGACCCCCCCAGACTCGCCTACGAGCAGTACTTC. The V call is TRBV6-1, the J call TRBJ2-7; no clear D. CDR3 length: 15 residues. Trimming shortened V by 3 bases and J by 2 bases, and 14 bases separated the two germline ends. Germline values: CDR1 MNHNS, CDR2 SASEGT.

The J gene is TRBJ2-3, the V gene TRBV7-2; 12 nucleotides match TRBD1. The germline CDR1 and CDR2 sequences are SGHTA and FQGNSA. The CDR3 loop spans 16 amino acids. J was trimmed by 3 bases and V by 5 bases; bases with no gene match: 6. As DNA, the CDR3 is TGTGCCAGCAGCAGAGGGACAGGGGGCCCTACAGATACGCAGTATTTT. It translates to CASSRGTGGPTDTQYF. The full variable domain, rest sourced from reference TRBV7-2 and TRBJ2-3, is GAGVSQSPSNKVTEKGKDVELRCDPISGHTALYWYRQSLGQGLEFLIYFQGNSAPDKSGLPSDRFSAERTGGSVSTLTIQRTQQEDSAVYLCASSRGTGGPTDTQYFGPGTRLTVL.

The chain has TRBV5-1 and TRBJ1-6; 7 positions match TRBD1. Germline trimming cut 1 base from V and 7 bases from J; bases unmatched to any gene: 8. The CDR3 length is 16 residues. Germline lookup yields CDR1 SGHRS and CDR2 YFSETQ. The CDR3 nucleotides are TGCGCCAGCAGCTTGCACAAGGGGGCGCAAAATTCACCCCTCCACTTT. This codes for CASSLHKGAQNSPLHF.

This rearrangement joins TRBV2 to TRBJ1-1; possibly TRBD1 for D (6 bases). V lost 10 bases, J lost 8 bases, and 11 bases lay in between. The length of the CDR3 is 10 residues. CDR1 and CDR2 (germline): SNHLY, FYNNEI. The CDR3, as DNA: TGTGCCACCTCAGGGGCCGAAGCTTTCTTT. It is translated as CATSGAEAFF.

This clone was counted a single time. The chain links TRBV5-4 to TRBJ2-5, with TRBD2 identical over 13 bases. The J segment lost 1 base and the V segment lost 4 bases, leaving 10 bases of the junction unmatched. CDR1 is SGHNT, CDR2 YYREEE, per germline (reference sequence). The CDR3 runs to 18 residues. DNA for the CDR3: TGTGCCAGCAGCCTCACCACCGGGACTAGCGGGATCCAAGAGACCCAGTACTTC. Its translation is CASSLTTGTSGIQETQYF. The whole variable domain, remainder taken from reference TRBV5-4 and TRBJ2-5, is ETGVTQSPTHLIKTRGQQVTLRCSSQSGHNTVSWYQQALGQGPQFIFQYYREEENGRGNFPPRFSGLQFPNYSSELNVNALELDDSALYLCASSLTTGTSGIQETQYFGPGTRLLVL.